What follows are 10 T cell receptor beta chains derived from one specimen sequenced in a study of Ad26.COV2.S vaccination and SARS-CoV-2 variants. Treatment: some 20 received Ad26.COV2.S at low or high dose, single or two shots; about 5 received placebo; per-sample allocation not given. The samples were gathered on day 63 after the first injection of vaccine or placebo. This table comes from immunoSEQ multiplex PCR, and its TCRdb copy is limited to in-frame clones, with some not included. The sample has about 370,000 clones; roughly 90% are singletons. The material was peripheral blood, obtained in a trial of Ad26.COV2.S vaccine versus placebo. Source of these receptors: a person between 18 and 59 years old who received the Ad26.COV2.S COVID-19 vaccine or a placebo.

The chain links TRBV7-9 to TRBJ2-3, with a possible D match to TRBD1 (6 bases). The V and J ends lost 11 bases and 4 bases respectively, with 10 bases between them. This CDR3 contains 11 residues. CDR1 SEHNR and CDR2 FQNEAQ come from the germline V gene (reference sequence). CDR3 in DNA: TGTGCCGGCACAGGGTCAGATACGCAGTATTTT. This gives the protein CAGTGSDTQYF.

The chain has TRBV11-2 and TRBJ2-2, with D possibly being TRBD2 (5 bases). The CDR3 is 16 residues long. Germline V gene data show CDR1 as SGHAT and CDR2 as FQNNGV. V was pared by 3 bases and J by 5 bases, with 16 bases between. CDR3 DNA sequence: TGTGCCAGCAGCTTGGCGAGATGGGGAGCGACCGGGGAGCTGTTTTTT. Protein: CASSLARWGATGELFF.

The chain employs TRBV3-1 (or the pseudogene TRBV3-2) and TRBJ1-6, with a weak D call TRBD1 (6 bases). V was clipped by 1 base and J by 7 bases, with 11 bases between them. Germline-derived CDR1 and CDR2 are LGHDT and YNNKEL (reference sequence). The CDR3 loop spans 15 amino acids. The CDR3 is CASSQGGGGNSPLHF. The CDR3 DNA follows: TGTGCCAGCAGCCAAGGGGGAGGGGGGAATTCACCCCTCCACTTT.

The V call is TRBV9, the J call TRBJ2-2, with D uncertain. The CDR3 has 13 residues. Deletions cut 5 bases from V and 2 bases from J, with 7 bases between. The germline V gene encodes CDR1 SGDLS and CDR2 YYNGEE. The CDR3 DNA sequence: TGTGCCAGCAGACTGGATAACACCGGGGAGCTGTTTTTT. Protein: CASRLDNTGELFF.

This chain joins TRBV5-5 and TRBJ2-1; the match to TRBD2 covers 7 bases. The CDR3 consists of 16 residues. The germline V gene has CDR1 SGHKS and CDR2 YYEKEE (reference sequence). Trimming cost V 4 bases and J 0 bases; bases outside gene matches: 7. The CDR3 loop reads CASSKLAPSSYNEQFF. The CDR3 DNA reads TGTGCCAGCAGCAAACTAGCGCCCAGCTCCTACAATGAGCAGTTCTTC. Variable domain in full (rest from reference TRBV5-5 and TRBJ2-1): DAGVTQSPTHLIKTRGQQVTLRCSPISGHKSVSWYQQVLGQGPQFIFQYYEKEERGRGNFPDRFSARQFPNYSSELNVNALLLGDSALYLCASSKLAPSSYNEQFFGPGTRLTVL.

The genes are TRBV5-1 and TRBJ2-7; 10 positions match TRBD1. V was clipped by 4 bases and J by 2 bases; unmatched bases: 6. The CDR3 is made up of 15 amino acids. The germline V gene encodes CDR1 SGHRS and CDR2 YFSETQ. The CDR3 nucleotides read TGCGCCAGCAGCAGGACAGGGGGTGTTACCTACGAGCAGTACTTC. It encodes CASSRTGGVTYEQYF.

This chain links TRBV21-1 with TRBJ2-7; the tabulated D call, TRBD1, remains unverified against the DNA. TRBV21-1 is deemed a pseudogene. The CDR3 length is 14 residues. The CDR3 region has the DNA TGTGCCAGCAGCAACCGGGACAGACCCTACGAGCAGTACTTC. Its translation is CASSNRDRPYEQYF.

V gene TRBV9 combines with J gene TRBJ2-1; perhaps TRBD2 as D (7 bases). The CDR3 is made up of 15 amino acids. Germline lookup yields CDR1 SGDLS and CDR2 YYNGEE. The ends were cut back, 0 bases at V and 4 bases at J, with 11 bases in the middle. CDR3 region: CASSVEGEGYNEQFF. The CDR3, as DNA: TGTGCCAGCAGCGTAGAGGGGGAGGGATACAATGAGCAGTTCTTC.

The chain recombines TRBV28 with TRBJ2-3; no definite D call. This CDR3 comprises 12 residues. Germline lookup yields CDR1 MDHEN and CDR2 SYDVKM. V lost 2 bases and J lost 5, with 5 bases in between. Here the CDR3 DNA reads TGTGCCAGCAGTTTAAATCGAGATACGCAGTATTTT. Protein sequence: CASSLNRDTQYF.

The V call is TRBV30, the J call TRBJ1-2; D unresolved. This CDR3 comprises 13 residues. Trimming shortened V by 0 bases and J by 1 base, and 6 bases separated the two germline ends. Germline loops: CDR1 GTSNPN, CDR2 SVGIG (reference sequence). The DNA of the CDR3 is TGTGCCTGGAGTGTCGGCAGTAACTATGGCTACACCTTC. This translates into CAWSVGSNYGYTF.